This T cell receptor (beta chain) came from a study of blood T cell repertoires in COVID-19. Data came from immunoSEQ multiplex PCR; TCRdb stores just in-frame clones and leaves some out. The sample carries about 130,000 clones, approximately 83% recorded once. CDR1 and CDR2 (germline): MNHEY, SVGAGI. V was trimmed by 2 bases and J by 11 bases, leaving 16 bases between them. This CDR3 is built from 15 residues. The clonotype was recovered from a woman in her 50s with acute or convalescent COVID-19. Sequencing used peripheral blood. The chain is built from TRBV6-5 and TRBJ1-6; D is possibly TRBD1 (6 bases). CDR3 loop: CASSYGGTGTTPLHF. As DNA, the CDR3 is TGTGCCAGCAGTTACGGCGGAACAGGGACGACACCCCTCCACTTT.